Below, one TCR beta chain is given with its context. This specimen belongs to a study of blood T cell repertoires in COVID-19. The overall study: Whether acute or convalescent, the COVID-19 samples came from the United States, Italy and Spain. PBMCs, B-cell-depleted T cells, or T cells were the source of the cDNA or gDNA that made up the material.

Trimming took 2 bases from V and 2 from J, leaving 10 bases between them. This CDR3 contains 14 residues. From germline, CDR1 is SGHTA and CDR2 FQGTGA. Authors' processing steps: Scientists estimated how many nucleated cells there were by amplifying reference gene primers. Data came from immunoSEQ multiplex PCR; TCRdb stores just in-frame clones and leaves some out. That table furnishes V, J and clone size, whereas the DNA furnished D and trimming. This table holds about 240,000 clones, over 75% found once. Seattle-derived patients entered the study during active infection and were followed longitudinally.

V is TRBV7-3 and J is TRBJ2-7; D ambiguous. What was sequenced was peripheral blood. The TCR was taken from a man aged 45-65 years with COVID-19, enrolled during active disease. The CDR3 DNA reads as TGTGCCAGCAGCTTAGGTCCTACGCCCTACGAGCAGTACTTC. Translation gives CASSLGPTPYEQYF.